The rows below give T cell receptor beta chains drawn from one sample of a study of beta chain features in type 1 diabetes. TCRdb's copy holds only in-frame clones and misses some; the assay was immunoSEQ multiplex PCR. The sample holds 200,000 to 300,000 clones, approximately 11% seen once. Source material: naive CD4+ T cells from blood. The source of these receptors is a man younger than 40 with type 1 diabetes. Both conserved end residues are part of each CDR3. The D gene is left open where the match is weak. The size entry is marked missing in some rows and otherwise reads once, few, many or a size class.

d_gene	j_gene	v_gene	abundance	CDR3aa	CDR3nt
TRBD2	TRBJ2-3	TRBV5-1	NA	CASSLSGGRSTDTQYF	TGCGCCAGCAGCTTGAGCGGGGGGCGAAGCACAGATACGCAGTATTTT
TRBD1	TRBJ1-1	TRBV7-3	NA	CASSWDRGTEAFF	TGTGCCAGCAGCTGGGACAGGGGCACTGAAGCTTTCTTT
NA	TRBJ1-6	TRBV18	NA	CASSPRAHNSPLHF	TGTGCCAGCTCACCGCGCGCTCATAATTCACCCCTCCACTTT
TRBD1	TRBJ2-2	TRBV29-1	NA	CSCGQENTGELFF	TGCAGTTGCGGACAGGAGAACACCGGGGAGCTGTTTTTT
TRBD1	TRBJ2-7	TRBV5-1	NA	CASSSPPLDRGSYEQYF	TGCGCCAGCAGCTCTCCACCCCTCGACAGGGGATCCTACGAGCAGTACTTC
NA	TRBJ2-7	TRBV7-2	NA	CASSLAEGQGMQYF	TGTGCCAGCAGCTTAGCAGAGGGGCAGGGGATGCAGTACTTC
TRBD1	TRBJ2-7	TRBV5-1	NA	CASSPRTGGPEQYF	TGCGCCAGCAGCCCCCGGACAGGGGGTCCCGAGCAGTACTTC
NA	TRBJ2-1	TRBV2	few	CALREGLYNEQFF	TGTGCTTTGCGTGAGGGTCTCTACAATGAGCAGTTCTTC
NA	TRBJ1-2	TRBV28	NA	CASSLLAYGYTF	TGTGCCAGCAGTTTACTGGCCTATGGCTACACCTTC
NA	TRBJ2-2	TRBV6-5	NA	CASSHYQNTGELFF	TGTGCCAGCAGCCACTACCAGAACACCGGGGAGCTGTTTTTT
TRBD1	TRBJ2-4	TRBV29-1	few	CSVEEVLGRGPVKNIQYF	TGCAGCGTTGAAGAGGTCTTGGGCAGGGGGCCGGTCAAAAACATTCAGTACTTC
TRBD1	TRBJ2-3	TRBV2	NA	CASRVTRDRELDTQYF	TGTGCCAGCAGAGTCACCCGGGACAGGGAATTAGATACGCAGTATTTT
NA	TRBJ2-7	TRBV14	NA	CASSPQGGLTEQYF	TGTGCCAGCAGCCCCCAGGGAGGTCTCACCGAGCAGTACTTC